Listed below are T cell receptor beta chains from one sample, sequenced in a study of blood T cell repertoires in COVID-19. TCRdb's table, derived via immunoSEQ multiplex PCR, lists solely in-frame clones and lacks some. The repertoire holds approximately 58,000 clones, with 75% to 85% as singletons. The sample comprised peripheral blood. These receptor sequences come from an older woman with acute or convalescent COVID-19. CDR3s include the opening cysteine and the closing phenylalanine or tryptophan. The D gene is left open where the match is weak. Not all rows give a size; the values are once, few, many and, for expanded clones, a class.

clone size	V gene	D gene	J gene	CDR3 protein	CDR3 DNA
NA	TRBV6-5	TRBD1	TRBJ1-1	CASSHTGANTEAFF	TGTGCCAGCAGCCATACAGGGGCGAACACTGAAGCTTTCTTT
NA	TRBV7-2	NA	TRBJ1-4	CASSLASLSNEKLFF	TGTGCCAGCAGCTTGGCCTCCCTCTCTAATGAAAAACTGTTTTTT
NA	TRBV5-1	TRBD1	TRBJ2-3	CASRAGTGISTDTQYF	TGCGCCAGCAGAGCCGGGACAGGGATAAGTACAGATACGCAGTATTTT
NA	TRBV5-1	NA	TRBJ1-1	CASSLQGTEAFF	TGCGCCAGCAGCTTACAGGGAACTGAAGCTTTCTTT
NA	TRBV11-2	TRBD2	TRBJ2-1	CASSLDPLAGATNEQFF	TGTGCCAGCAGCTTAGACCCCCTAGCGGGGGCCACCAATGAGCAGTTCTTC
NA	TRBV19	NA	TRBJ1-1	CASSTYRENTEAFF	TGTGCCAGTAGTACCTACAGGGAAAACACTGAAGCTTTCTTT
NA	TRBV5-1	TRBD1	TRBJ1-1	CASHRGTEAFF	TGCGCCAGCCACAGGGGAACTGAAGCTTTCTTT
NA	TRBV7-2	TRBD2	TRBJ2-3	CASSLGLAGASGDTQYF	TGTGCCAGCAGCTTAGGGCTAGCGGGGGCCTCAGGAGATACGCAGTATTTT
NA	TRBV25-1	TRBD2	TRBJ2-2	CASSQAGRDTGELFF	TGTGCCAGCAGTCAAGCAGGGAGGGACACCGGGGAGCTGTTTTTT
NA	TRBV11-3	TRBD2	TRBJ2-1	CASSLDSGGAGEQFF	TGTGCCAGCAGCTTAGATAGCGGGGGGGCCGGTGAGCAGTTCTTC
NA	TRBV5-5	NA	TRBJ1-1	CASSLAAGAVNTEAFF	TGTGCCAGCAGCTTGGCCGCAGGGGCGGTGAACACTGAAGCTTTCTTT
NA	TRBV7-3	TRBD2	TRBJ2-1	CASSLTLLAAYNEQFF	TGTGCCAGCAGCTTAACTCTACTAGCGGCCTACAATGAGCAGTTCTTC
NA	TRBV5-1	NA	TRBJ2-2	CASSNSRELFF	TGCGCCAGCAGCAACAGCCGGGAGCTGTTTTTT
once	TRBV5-4	TRBD2	TRBJ2-3	CASSGGLEWADTQYF	TGTGCCAGCAGCGGGGGACTAGAGTGGGCAGATACGCAGTATTTT
NA	TRBV6-5	NA	TRBJ1-4	CASRTFIDSNEKLFF	TGTGCCAGCAGAACTTTCATCGACTCTAATGAAAAACTGTTTTTT
NA	TRBV24-1	TRBD2	TRBJ2-3	CATSRGTRLSSTDTQYF	TGTGCCACCAGCCGCGGGACTAGACTATCTAGCACAGATACGCAGTATTTT
NA	TRBV5-4	TRBD2	TRBJ2-3	CASSLAARGSTDTQYF	TGTGCCAGCAGCTTGGCCGCGCGGGGGAGCACAGATACGCAGTATTTT
few	TRBV5-1	NA	TRBJ1-1	CASSPQRGSNTEAFF	TGCGCCAGCAGCCCCCAAAGGGGATCTAACACTGAAGCTTTCTTT
NA	TRBV5-1	NA	TRBJ1-6	CASSWGGDGRLSPLHF	TGCGCCAGCAGCTGGGGAGGGGACGGCAGACTTTCACCCCTCCACTTT
NA	TRBV25-1	NA	TRBJ1-1	CASSGVGASAFF	TGTGCCAGCAGTGGAGTGGGGGCCTCTGCTTTCTTT
NA	TRBV10-3	NA	TRBJ1-2	CAIMGGRGVGYGYTF	TGTGCCATCATGGGGGGACGGGGGGTTGGCTATGGCTACACCTTC
NA	TRBV6-5	NA	TRBJ1-2	CASSYSRTANYGYTF	TGTGCCAGCAGTTACTCTCGGACAGCTAACTATGGCTACACCTTC
NA	TRBV18	TRBD2	TRBJ2-1	CASSRSAGADNEQFF	TGTGCCAGCTCACGTTCAGCGGGAGCCGACAATGAGCAGTTCTTC
NA	TRBV25-1	NA	TRBJ1-3	CASSDPTGVGNTIYF	TGTGCCAGCAGTGATCCTACGGGGGTGGGAAACACCATATATTTT
NA	TRBV5-1	TRBD1	TRBJ2-7	CASSHGGTGSYEQYF	TGCGCCAGCAGCCACGGTGGGACAGGGTCGTACGAGCAGTACTTC
NA	TRBV5-4	NA	TRBJ2-3	CASSWGDFYTDTQYF	TGTGCCAGCAGCTGGGGGGACTTCTACACAGATACGCAGTATTTT
NA	TRBV6-2/TRBV6-3	TRBD2	TRBJ2-7	CASSAGTSRVSEQYF	TGTGCCAGCAGTGCCGGGACTAGCCGGGTCTCCGAGCAGTACTTC
once	TRBV15	NA	TRBJ1-2	CATSSSTGIGYGYTF	TGTGCCACCAGCAGCTCGACAGGAATCGGCTATGGCTACACCTTC
NA	TRBV3-1/TRBV3-2	TRBD1	TRBJ2-3	CASSRQGSTDTQYF	TGTGCCAGCAGCCGACAGGGCAGCACAGATACGCAGTATTTT
NA	TRBV27	TRBD2	TRBJ2-3	CASSLKRGGKTDTQYF	TGTGCCAGCAGTTTAAAGCGGGGGGGTAAGACAGATACGCAGTATTTT
NA	TRBV18	TRBD1	TRBJ1-1	CASSPAGGAEAFF	TGTGCCAGCTCACCCGCAGGGGGCGCAGAAGCTTTCTTT
NA	TRBV7-9	TRBD2	TRBJ2-3	CASSYAGGPTDTQYF	TGTGCCAGCAGCTACGCGGGGGGGCCGACAGATACGCAGTATTTT
NA	TRBV5-1	TRBD1	TRBJ1-4	CASSVGTVENEKLFF	TGCGCCAGCAGCGTTGGGACAGTAGAAAATGAAAAACTGTTTTTT
NA	TRBV29-1	TRBD1	TRBJ1-2	CSVARGQGDRYTF	TGCAGCGTTGCCAGGGGACAGGGGGATCGCTACACCTTC
NA	TRBV29-1	TRBD1	TRBJ1-4	CSVSHRGEKLFF	TGCAGCGTTTCCCACAGGGGGGAAAAACTGTTTTTT
NA	TRBV5-6	TRBD1	TRBJ2-7	CASSLEGTGSYEQYF	TGTGCCAGCAGCTTGGAGGGGACAGGATCCTACGAGCAGTACTTC
NA	TRBV6-1	TRBD1	TRBJ1-4	CASSELGQGGGKLFF	TGTGCCAGCAGTGAATTAGGACAGGGAGGGGGAAAACTGTTTTTT
NA	TRBV3-1/TRBV3-2	TRBD2	TRBJ2-7	CASSRSGGPSSYEQYF	TGTGCCAGCAGCCGAAGCGGGGGGCCTAGCTCCTACGAGCAGTACTTC
NA	TRBV6-6	TRBD1	TRBJ2-7	CASSRTGQSYEQYF	TGTGCCAGCAGTCGAACGGGACAGTCCTACGAGCAGTACTTC
few	TRBV10-3	NA	TRBJ1-1	CASRQNTEAFF	TGTGCCAGTCGACAGAACACTGAAGCTTTCTTT
NA	TRBV10-1	NA	TRBJ1-1	CASSDGRITEAFF	TGCGCCAGCAGTGACGGGAGGATAACTGAAGCTTTCTTT
NA	TRBV11-2	NA	TRBJ2-2	CASSLQNRAGELFF	TGTGCCAGCAGTCTGCAAAACCGGGCCGGGGAGCTGTTTTTT
NA	TRBV7-3	NA	TRBJ2-2	CASSPTRAAGELFF	TGTGCCAGCAGCCCTACGAGGGCCGCCGGGGAGCTGTTTTTT
NA	TRBV28	NA	TRBJ1-4	CASSLSVGEKLFF	TGTGCCAGCAGTTTAAGCGTGGGTGAAAAACTGTTTTTT
NA	TRBV10-3	TRBD1	TRBJ2-3	CAIQQGGTDTQYF	TGTGCCATCCAACAGGGGGGCACAGATACGCAGTATTTT
NA	TRBV5-6	NA	TRBJ1-1	CASSSEQRYMNTEAFF	TGTGCCAGCAGCTCTGAACAAAGATACATGAACACTGAAGCTTTCTTT
once	TRBV30	TRBD2	TRBJ2-3	CAWRERGTDTQYF	TGTGCCTGGAGGGAGCGGGGAACAGATACGCAGTATTTT
NA	TRBV12-3/TRBV12-4	NA	TRBJ1-2	CASTTISGYGYTF	TGTGCCAGCACCACCATTTCGGGTTATGGCTACACCTTC
NA	TRBV19	TRBD1	TRBJ1-6	CASSIRTGGENSPLHF	TGTGCCAGTAGTATACGGACAGGGGGCGAGAATTCACCCCTCCACTTT
NA	TRBV7-3	NA	TRBJ2-3	CASSLTGLTTDTQYF	TGTGCCAGCAGCTTAACTGGACTTACCACAGATACGCAGTATTTT
NA	TRBV5-1	TRBD2	TRBJ2-5	CASSAKGLAGQETQYF	TGCGCCAGCAGCGCCAAGGGACTAGCGGGGCAAGAGACCCAGTACTTC
NA	TRBV19	TRBD1	TRBJ1-5	CASSIGTANQPQHF	TGTGCCAGTAGTATCGGGACAGCAAATCAGCCCCAGCATTTT
NA	TRBV30	NA	TRBJ2-1	CAWSKGGKEVEQFF	TGTGCCTGGAGCAAGGGGGGGAAGGAAGTTGAGCAGTTCTTC
NA	TRBV15	NA	TRBJ1-4	CATSSQGTLVREKLFF	TGTGCCACCAGCAGCCAGGGGACGCTCGTGAGAGAAAAACTGTTTTTT